This TCR beta chain was captured by sequencing in a study of human T cells and chemical hapten exposure. The time point here: patch test 3, about 24 weeks after DPC sensitization. Treatment defined: therapeutic diphenylcyclopropenone sensitization with weekly scalp DPC. Prior to each patch test being applied, blood was drawn. Non-pregnant alopecia patients aged 18 to 70, suitable for DPC therapy. Many counts were recorded for this clonotype. A single record per CDR3 protein comes from TCRdb applying MiXCR to the RACE reads. The table shows more than 70,000 distinct CDR3 sequences, with roughly a tenth occurring only once. V was pared by 5 bases and J by 2 bases, with 9 bases between. The CDR3 length is 13 residues. Germline-derived CDR1 and CDR2 are KGHSH and LQKENI.

V is TRBV18 and J is TRBJ1-1; D may be TRBD1 (6 bases). The clonotype comes from a woman aged 25 to 39 with alopecia areata. Some clones in this sample may be carry-over from other donors' samples. The sequencing used whole blood, collected in connection with sensitization to the hapten diphenylcyclopropenone (DPC). In nucleotides, the CDR3 is TGTGCCAGCTCAGGGGGACAAAACACTGAAGCTTTCTTT. It encodes CASSGGQNTEAFF.